The 19 T cell receptor beta chains given below trace back to one sample, sequenced in a study of blood T cell repertoires in COVID-19. The protocol was immunoSEQ multiplex PCR, while the TCRdb copy is restricted to in-frame clones and leaves out a portion. The sample carries some 120,000 clones, approximately 74% recorded once. Sequencing was done on a sample of peripheral blood. The receptors originated from a man older than 75 with COVID-19, enrolled during active disease.

This chain connects TRBV7-8 to TRBJ1-1; D uncertain. The CDR3 contains 14 residues. Per the germline V gene, CDR1 is SGHVS and CDR2 is FQNEAQ. Between the trimmed V and J ends, which lost 1 base and 7 bases, there was a span of 13 bases. The DNA for the CDR3 is TGTGCCAGCAGCTTAGGCGGGAGGTACAGTGAAGCTTTCTTT. Translating gives CASSLGGRYSEAFF.

This rearrangement joins TRBV28 to TRBJ1-2; D is unresolved. The V end was cut by 2 bases, the J end by 0 bases, with 10 bases between. CDR1 is MDHEN and CDR2 is SYDVKM in the germline V gene. The CDR3 runs to 15 residues. The CDR3 loop is CASSLVSGTNYGYTF. DNA for the CDR3: TGTGCCAGCAGTTTAGTCTCAGGAACTAACTATGGCTACACCTTC.

This clone has only one observation. J is TRBJ2-2 and V is TRBV28; a possible D gene is TRBD1 (6 bases). This CDR3 is 14 amino acids long. Trimming took off 8 bases at V and 0 bases at J, with 10 bases between the two ends. Germline V gene lookup returns CDR1 MDHEN and CDR2 SYDVKM. CDR3 amino acids: CASLQGSNTGELFF. The DNA of the CDR3 is TGTGCCAGCCTCCAGGGGTCGAACACCGGGGAGCTGTTTTTT.

The gene calls are TRBV7-8 and TRBJ2-2, with TRBD2 matching 16 bases. Trimming removed 5 bases from V and 5 bases from J; junction bases left unmatched: 5. Per germline, CDR1 SGHVS and CDR2 FQNEAQ. The CDR3 length is 17 residues. This CDR3 reads CASSRGLAGGGTGELFF. The CDR3 DNA follows: TGTGCCAGCAGCCGGGGACTAGCGGGAGGGGGAACCGGGGAGCTGTTTTTT.

The V and J genes are TRBV10-3 and TRBJ1-3, with 9 nucleotides matching TRBD1. The J segment lost 3 bases and the V segment lost 7 bases, leaving 4 bases of the junction unmatched. CDR1 and CDR2 (germline): ENHRY, SYGVKD. The CDR3 is made up of 14 amino acids. This CDR3 is CAITDRGFGNTIYF. The CDR3 DNA is TGTGCCATCACGGACAGGGGCTTTGGAAACACCATATATTTT.

This clone was counted only a few times. The CDR3 coding sequence is TGTGCCAGTAGTATAGATAAGTCTACTACCTACGAGCAGTACTTC. Translated: CASSIDKSTTYEQYF. The rearrangement uses TRBV19 and TRBJ2-7; D not resolved. The CDR3 runs to 15 residues. Germline CDR1 LNHDA, CDR2 SQIVND (reference sequence). V shed 0 bases and J shed 2 bases, with 11 bases lying between them. The full variable domain, its missing parts supplied by reference TRBV19 and TRBJ2-7, is DGGITQSPKYLFRKEGQNVTLSCEQNLNHDAMYWYRQDPGQGLRLIYYSQIVNDFQKGDIAEGYSVSREKKESFPLTVTSAQKNPTAFYLCASSIDKSTTYEQYFGPGTRLTVT.

The CDR3 protein is CASRPGTGHQPQHF. CDR3 nucleotides: TGTGCCAGCAGACCCGGGACAGGTCATCAGCCCCAGCATTTT. V gene TRBV28 combines with J gene TRBJ1-5; 8 bases align to TRBD1. Looked up from germline, CDR1 is MDHEN and CDR2 is SYDVKM. V shed 6 bases, J shed 5 bases, and the junction held 6 bases outside the gene matches. The CDR3 loop spans 14 amino acids.

This sequence joins TRBV7-9 and TRBJ1-1; no clear D gene. CDR3 size: 13 residues. Trimming pared 5 bases from V and 5 bases from J, leaving 12 bases between. The germline gives CDR1 SEHNR, CDR2 FQNEAQ (reference sequence). CDR3 in DNA: TGTGCCAGCAGCCCCTCTAGACGAACTGAAGCTTTCTTT. Its translation: CASSPSRRTEAFF.

This clone was counted a few times. The chain links TRBV3-1 (or the pseudogene TRBV3-2) to TRBJ2-7; D gene unclear. V was cut by 2 bases and J by 1 base, with 3 bases left in between. CDR3 size: 12 residues. The V gene's germline CDR1 is LGHDT and CDR2 YNNKEL (reference sequence). CDR3 sequence: CASSQTSYEQYF. CDR3 DNA: TGTGCCAGCAGCCAAACATCCTACGAGCAGTACTTC.

This clone was detected only a few times. V is TRBV6-5 and J is TRBJ1-4; 10 bases are shared with TRBD1. This CDR3 is 14 amino acids long. V shed 8 bases, J shed 8 bases, and the junction held 8 bases outside the gene matches. CDR1 and CDR2 from the germline V gene are MNHEY and SVGAGI. CDR3 amino acids: CASYRDRGGEKLFF. The CDR3 DNA reads TGTGCCAGCTACCGGGACAGGGGTGGGGAAAAACTGTTTTTT.

This clone was picked up one time. The chain employs TRBV6-5 and TRBJ2-1; D is possibly TRBD2 (6 bases). Trimming took off 6 bases at V and 4 bases at J, with 10 bases between the two ends. Germline V gene lookup returns CDR1 MNHEY and CDR2 SVGAGI. The CDR3 runs to 13 residues. The CDR3 DNA reads as TGTGCCAGCAGCCGGGACTGGTACAATGAGCAGTTCTTC. Amino acid sequence: CASSRDWYNEQFF.

CDR3: CASSARTQGNEQFF. CDR3 DNA sequence: TGTGCCAGCAGTGCCAGGACACAGGGCAATGAGCAGTTCTTC. The chain is built from TRBV2 and TRBJ2-1, with a possible D match to TRBD1 (6 bases). V was clipped by 4 bases and J by 6 bases, with 13 bases between them. CDR3 length: 14 amino acids. Per germline, CDR1 SNHLY and CDR2 FYNNEI.

The rearrangement joins TRBV21-1 to TRBJ2-5; the table's TRBD2 call for D was not verified on the DNA. TRBV21-1 corresponds to a pseudogene. This CDR3 region has 13 residues. The CDR3 loop reads CARGGGHPGTQYF. CDR3 coding DNA: TGTGCCAGAGGCGGGGGACACCCAGGGACCCAGTACTTC.

The chain has TRBV10-2 and TRBJ2-7; 9 bases match TRBD1. This CDR3 region has 14 residues. J gave up 2 bases and V 3 bases, and 2 bases lay outside the gene matches. Germline V gives CDR1 WSHSY, CDR2 SAAADI. CDR3 nucleotide sequence: TGCGCCAGCAGTGATGGACAGGGGCCCTACGAGCAGTACTTC. It specifies CASSDGQGPYEQYF.

This clone was recorded once. The chain combines TRBV15 with TRBJ2-1; 9 positions agree with TRBD1. CDR3 size: 16 residues. V lost 8 bases, J lost 5 bases, and 13 bases stayed unmatched. Germline CDR1 reads LNHNV; CDR2 reads YYDKDF (reference sequence). The CDR3 DNA follows: TGTGCCACCGTCGATCCTACAGGGGGCATCCACAATGAGCAGTTCTTC. Translation: CATVDPTGGIHNEQFF.

This chain links TRBV5-1 with TRBJ1-1; 10 bases are a match to TRBD1. The germline gives CDR1 SGHRS, CDR2 YFSETQ. This CDR3 has 17 amino acids. J lost 6 bases, V lost 0 bases, and 11 bases had no gene match. The CDR3 coding sequence is TGCGCCAGCAGCTTGGCCCGGGACAGGGGCTTTTGGGCTGAAGCTTTCTTT. Translation gives CASSLARDRGFWAEAFF.

The chain employs TRBV28 and TRBJ2-3, with 8 bases matching TRBD2. The CDR3 contains 14 residues. Germline trimming cut 7 bases from V and 4 bases from J; bases unmatched to any gene: 7. Germline CDR1 is MDHEN and CDR2 is SYDVKM. CDR3 in amino acids: CASKSGSGADTQYF. CDR3 bases: TGTGCCAGCAAAAGCGGGAGTGGGGCAGATACGCAGTATTTT.

The rearrangement links TRBV5-1 to TRBJ2-1, with 11 bases identical to TRBD1. V was clipped by 6 bases and J by 8 bases; unmatched bases: 7. This CDR3 region has 14 residues. Germline-derived CDR1 and CDR2 are SGHRS and YFSETQ. CDR3 sequence reads: CASIKDRGRDEQFF. In DNA form, the CDR3 reads TGCGCCAGCATTAAGGACAGGGGGCGTGATGAGCAGTTCTTC.

Only a few counts were recorded for this clone. The J gene is TRBJ2-1, the V gene TRBV14; D not resolved. V lost 0 bases and J 10 bases, leaving 4 bases between the germline ends. The CDR3 consists of 11 residues. Germline V gene lookup returns CDR1 SGHDN and CDR2 FVKESK. As DNA, the CDR3 is TGTGCCAGCAGCCAAGACTACGAGCAGTTCTTC. It specifies CASSQDYEQFF.